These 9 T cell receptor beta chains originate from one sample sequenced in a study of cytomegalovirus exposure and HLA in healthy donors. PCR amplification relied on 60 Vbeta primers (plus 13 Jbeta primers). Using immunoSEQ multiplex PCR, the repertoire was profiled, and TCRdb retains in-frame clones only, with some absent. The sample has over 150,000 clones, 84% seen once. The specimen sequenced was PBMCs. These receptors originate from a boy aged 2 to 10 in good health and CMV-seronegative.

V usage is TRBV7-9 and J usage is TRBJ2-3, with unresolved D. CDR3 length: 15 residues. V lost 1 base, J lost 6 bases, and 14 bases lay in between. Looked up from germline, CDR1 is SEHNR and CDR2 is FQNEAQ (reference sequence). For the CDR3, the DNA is TGTGCCAGCAGCTTAGTCCAGATCCGCCAGGATACGCAGTATTTT. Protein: CASSLVQIRQDTQYF.

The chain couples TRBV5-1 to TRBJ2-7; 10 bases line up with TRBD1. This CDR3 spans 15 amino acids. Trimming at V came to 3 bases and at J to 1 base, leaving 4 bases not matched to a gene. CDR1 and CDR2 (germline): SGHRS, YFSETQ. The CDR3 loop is CASSYRDRGSYEQYF. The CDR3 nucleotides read TGCGCCAGCAGCTACCGGGACAGGGGTTCCTACGAGCAGTACTTC.

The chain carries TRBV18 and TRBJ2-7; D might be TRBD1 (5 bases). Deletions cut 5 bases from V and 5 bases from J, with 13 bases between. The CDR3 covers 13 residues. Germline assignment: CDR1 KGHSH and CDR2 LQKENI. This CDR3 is CASSSEQANEQYF. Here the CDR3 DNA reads TGTGCCAGCTCATCAGAACAGGCCAACGAGCAGTACTTC. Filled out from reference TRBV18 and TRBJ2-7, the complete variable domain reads NAGVMQNPRHLVRRRGQEARLRCSPMKGHSHVYWYRQLPEEGLKFMVYLQKENIIDESGMPKERFSAEFPKEGPSILRIQQVVRGDSAAYFCASSSEQANEQYFGPGTRLTVT.

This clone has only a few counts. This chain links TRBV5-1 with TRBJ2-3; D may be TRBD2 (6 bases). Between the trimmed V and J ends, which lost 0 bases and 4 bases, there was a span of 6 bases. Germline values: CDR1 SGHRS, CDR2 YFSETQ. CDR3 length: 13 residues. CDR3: CASSLGGADTQYF. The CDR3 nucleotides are TGCGCCAGCAGCTTGGGGGGGGCAGATACGCAGTATTTT.

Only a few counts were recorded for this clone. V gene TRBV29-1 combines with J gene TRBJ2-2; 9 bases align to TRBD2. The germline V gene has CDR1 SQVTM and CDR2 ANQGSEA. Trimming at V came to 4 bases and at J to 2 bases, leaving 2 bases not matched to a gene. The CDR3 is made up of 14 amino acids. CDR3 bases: TGCAGCGTTGCCGGGACTAGCAACACCGGGGAGCTGTTTTTT. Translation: CSVAGTSNTGELFF.

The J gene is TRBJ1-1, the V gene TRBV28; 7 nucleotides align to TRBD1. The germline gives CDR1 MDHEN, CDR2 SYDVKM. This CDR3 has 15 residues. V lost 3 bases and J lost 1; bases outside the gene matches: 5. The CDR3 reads CASSFKGARNTEAFF. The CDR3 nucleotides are TGTGCCAGCAGTTTCAAGGGGGCACGGAACACTGAAGCTTTCTTT. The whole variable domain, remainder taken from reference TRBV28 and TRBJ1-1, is DVKVTQSSRYLVKRTGEKVFLECVQDMDHENMFWYRQDPGLGLRLIYFSYDVKMKEKGDIPEGYSVSREKKERFSLILESASTNQTSMYLCASSFKGARNTEAFFGQGTRLTVV.

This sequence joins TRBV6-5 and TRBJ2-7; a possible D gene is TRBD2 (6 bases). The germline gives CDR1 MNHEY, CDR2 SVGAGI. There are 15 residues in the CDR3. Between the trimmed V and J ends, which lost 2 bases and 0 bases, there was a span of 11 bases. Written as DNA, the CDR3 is TGTGCCAGCAGTTACGATCGGGAGAGCTCCTACGAGCAGTACTTC. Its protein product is CASSYDRESSYEQYF.

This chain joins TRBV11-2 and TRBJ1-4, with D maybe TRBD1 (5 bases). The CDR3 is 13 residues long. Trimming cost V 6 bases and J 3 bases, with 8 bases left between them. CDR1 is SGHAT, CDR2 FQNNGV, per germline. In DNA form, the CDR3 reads TGTGCCAGCAGGCAGGGTGCTAATGAAAAACTGTTTTTT. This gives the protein CASRQGANEKLFF.

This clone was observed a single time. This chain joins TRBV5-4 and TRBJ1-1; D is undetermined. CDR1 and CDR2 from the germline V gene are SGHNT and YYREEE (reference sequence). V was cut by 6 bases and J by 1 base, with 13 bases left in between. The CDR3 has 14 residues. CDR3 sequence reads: CASTYREGNTEAFF. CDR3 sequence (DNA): TGTGCCAGCACCTATCGGGAGGGGAACACTGAAGCTTTCTTT.